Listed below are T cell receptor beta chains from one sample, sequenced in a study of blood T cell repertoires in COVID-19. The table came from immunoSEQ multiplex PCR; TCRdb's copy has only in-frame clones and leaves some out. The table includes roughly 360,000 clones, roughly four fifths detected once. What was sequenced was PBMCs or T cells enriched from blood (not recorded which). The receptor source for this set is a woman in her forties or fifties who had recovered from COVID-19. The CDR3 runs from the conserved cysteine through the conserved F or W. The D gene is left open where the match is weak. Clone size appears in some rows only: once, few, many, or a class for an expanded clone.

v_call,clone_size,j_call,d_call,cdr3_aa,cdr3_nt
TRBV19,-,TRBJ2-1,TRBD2,CASIGTSGRARYEQFF,TGTGCCAGTATTGGGACTAGCGGGAGGGCTAGGTATGAGCAGTTCTTC
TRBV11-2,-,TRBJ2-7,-,CASSLPSYEQYF,TGTGCCAGCAGCTTACCTTCCTACGAGCAGTACTTC
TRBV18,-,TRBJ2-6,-,CASSLSSGANVLTF,TGTGCCAGCTCACTGAGCTCTGGGGCCAACGTCCTGACTTTC
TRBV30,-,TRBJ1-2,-,CAWDGGSGYTF,TGTGCCTGGGACGGGGGGTCTGGCTACACCTTC
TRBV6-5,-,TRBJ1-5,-,CASSRGGATNQPQHF,TGTGCCAGCTCACGAGGGGGGGCGACGAATCAGCCCCAGCATTTT
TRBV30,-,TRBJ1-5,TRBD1,CAWSLDRAQPQHF,TGTGCCTGGAGCCTGGACAGGGCTCAGCCCCAGCATTTT
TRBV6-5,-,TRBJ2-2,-,CASSYWRYTGELFF,TGTGCCAGCAGTTACTGGAGGTACACCGGGGAGCTGTTTTTT
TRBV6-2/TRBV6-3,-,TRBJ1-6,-,CASSYRGNSPLHF,TGTGCCAGCAGTTATCGGGGGAATTCACCCCTCCACTTT
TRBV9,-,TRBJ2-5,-,CASSVGVTETQYF,TGTGCCAGCAGCGTAGGAGTTACTGAGACCCAGTACTTC
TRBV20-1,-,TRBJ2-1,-,CSAWDTPEQFF,TGCAGTGCTTGGGACACACCTGAGCAGTTCTTC
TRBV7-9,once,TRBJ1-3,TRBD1,CASSSGQGQGATIYF,TGTGCCAGCAGCTCGGGACAGGGGCAGGGTGCCACCATATATTTT
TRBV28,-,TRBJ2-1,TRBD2,CASRGAGYNEQFF,TGTGCCAGCAGAGGAGCGGGATACAATGAGCAGTTCTTC
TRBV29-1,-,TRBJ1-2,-,CSVEEAGERYYGYTF,TGCAGCGTTGAAGAAGCGGGGGAGCGATACTATGGCTACACCTTC
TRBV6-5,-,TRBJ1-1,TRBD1,CASSSNRGQNTEAFF,TGTGCCAGCAGTTCCAACAGGGGACAGAACACTGAAGCTTTCTTT
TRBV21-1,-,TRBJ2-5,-,CASSISPGHHQETQYF,TGTGCCAGCAGCATATCACCGGGACACCACCAAGAGACCCAGTACTTC
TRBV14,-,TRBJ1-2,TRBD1,CASSSRTGTRYTF,TGTGCCAGCAGCTCTCGGACAGGGACTCGCTACACCTTC
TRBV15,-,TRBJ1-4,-,CATSREAGTSEKLFF,TGTGCCACCAGCAGAGAGGCAGGGACTAGTGAAAAACTGTTTTTT
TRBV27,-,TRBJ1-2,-,CASSEGIGYTF,TGTGCCAGCAGTGAGGGTATAGGCTACACCTTC
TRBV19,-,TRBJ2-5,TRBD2,CATSGGLAGVETQYF,TGTGCCACCTCCGGCGGACTAGCGGGAGTGGAGACCCAGTACTTC
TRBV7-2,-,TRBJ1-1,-,CASSPRVGNTEAFF,TGTGCCAGCAGCCCCCGGGTCGGGAACACTGAAGCTTTCTTT
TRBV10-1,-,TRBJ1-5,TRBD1,CASTYSGQPSKDSYSNQPQHF,TGCGCCAGCACCTATTCGGGACAGCCAAGCAAAGATTCCTATAGCAATCAGCCCCAGCATTTT
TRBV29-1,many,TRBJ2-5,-,CSVEESSETQYF,TGCAGCGTTGAAGAATCGTCGGAGACCCAGTACTTC
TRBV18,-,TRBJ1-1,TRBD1,CASSQQGGTEAFF,TGTGCCAGCTCACAACAGGGGGGCACTGAAGCTTTCTTT
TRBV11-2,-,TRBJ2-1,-,CASSSLWEVGWNEQFF,TGTGCCAGCAGCTCCTTATGGGAGGTTGGATGGAATGAGCAGTTCTTC